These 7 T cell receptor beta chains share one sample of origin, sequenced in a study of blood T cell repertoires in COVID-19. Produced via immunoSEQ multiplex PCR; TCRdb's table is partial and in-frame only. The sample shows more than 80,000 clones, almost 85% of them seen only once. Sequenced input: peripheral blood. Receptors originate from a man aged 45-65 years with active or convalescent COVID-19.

This CDR3 reads CASSFGGLGNQPQHF. Written as DNA, the CDR3 is TGTGCCAGCAGCTTCGGGGGGCTCGGAAATCAGCCCCAGCATTTT. V gene TRBV11-2 combines with J gene TRBJ1-5, with D maybe TRBD1 (6 bases). The CDR3 has 15 amino acids. Germline assignment: CDR1 SGHAT and CDR2 FQNNGV. The ends were cut back, 3 bases at V and 4 bases at J, with 13 bases in the middle.

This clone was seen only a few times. The CDR3 coding sequence is TGCGCCAGCAGCTTAGGGGGACAGCGTAATGAAAAACTGTTTTTT. Protein sequence: CASSLGGQRNEKLFF. The genes are TRBV5-1 and TRBJ1-4; TRBD1 aligns across 7 bases. Germline CDR1 reads SGHRS; CDR2 reads YFSETQ. The CDR3 covers 15 residues. The V and J ends lost 2 bases and 4 bases, in that order; junction bases with no gene match: 5. Full variable domain (missing parts from reference TRBV5-1 and TRBJ1-4): KAGVTQTPRYLIKTRGQQVTLSCSPISGHRSVSWYQQTPGQGLQFLFEYFSETQRNKGNFPGRFSGRQFSNSRSEMNVSTLELGDSALYLCASSLGGQRNEKLFFGSGTQLSVL.

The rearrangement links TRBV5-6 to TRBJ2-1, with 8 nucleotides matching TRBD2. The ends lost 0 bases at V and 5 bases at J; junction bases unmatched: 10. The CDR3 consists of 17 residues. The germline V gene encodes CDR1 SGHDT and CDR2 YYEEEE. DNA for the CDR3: TGTGCCAGCAGCTTGGCCCAACGGGGGGGGCTACACAATGAGCAGTTCTTC. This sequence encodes CASSLAQRGGLHNEQFF. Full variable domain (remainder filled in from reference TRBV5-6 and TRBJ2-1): DAGVTQSPTHLIKTRGQQVTLRCSPKSGHDTVSWYQQALGQGPQFIFQYYEEEERQRGNFPDRFSGHQFPNYSSELNVNALLLGDSALYLCASSLAQRGGLHNEQFFGPGTRLTVL.

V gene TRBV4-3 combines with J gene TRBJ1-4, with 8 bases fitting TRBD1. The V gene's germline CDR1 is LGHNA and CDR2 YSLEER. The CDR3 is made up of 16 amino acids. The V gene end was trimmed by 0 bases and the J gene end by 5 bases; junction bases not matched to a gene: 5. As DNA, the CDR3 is TGCGCCAGCAGCCAAGATCCTGGGACAGGAAATGAAAAACTGTTTTTT. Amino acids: CASSQDPGTGNEKLFF.

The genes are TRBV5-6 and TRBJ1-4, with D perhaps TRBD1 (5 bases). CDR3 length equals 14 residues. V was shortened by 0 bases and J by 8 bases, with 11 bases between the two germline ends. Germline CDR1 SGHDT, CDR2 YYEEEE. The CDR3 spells CASSLAGGVEKLFF. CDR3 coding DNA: TGTGCCAGCAGCTTGGCCGGGGGTGTGGAAAAACTGTTTTTT.

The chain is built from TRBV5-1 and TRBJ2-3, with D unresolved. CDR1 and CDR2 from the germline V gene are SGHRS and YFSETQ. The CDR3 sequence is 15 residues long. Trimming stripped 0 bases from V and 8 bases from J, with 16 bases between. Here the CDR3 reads CASSLDRFQRSTQYF. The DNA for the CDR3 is TGCGCCAGCAGCTTGGATCGGTTTCAGAGGAGTACGCAGTATTTT.

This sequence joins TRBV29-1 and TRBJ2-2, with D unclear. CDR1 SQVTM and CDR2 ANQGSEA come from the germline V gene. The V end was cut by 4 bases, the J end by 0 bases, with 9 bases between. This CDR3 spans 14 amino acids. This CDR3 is CSVGVFANTGELFF. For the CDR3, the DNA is TGCAGCGTTGGAGTATTCGCGAACACCGGGGAGCTGTTTTTT.